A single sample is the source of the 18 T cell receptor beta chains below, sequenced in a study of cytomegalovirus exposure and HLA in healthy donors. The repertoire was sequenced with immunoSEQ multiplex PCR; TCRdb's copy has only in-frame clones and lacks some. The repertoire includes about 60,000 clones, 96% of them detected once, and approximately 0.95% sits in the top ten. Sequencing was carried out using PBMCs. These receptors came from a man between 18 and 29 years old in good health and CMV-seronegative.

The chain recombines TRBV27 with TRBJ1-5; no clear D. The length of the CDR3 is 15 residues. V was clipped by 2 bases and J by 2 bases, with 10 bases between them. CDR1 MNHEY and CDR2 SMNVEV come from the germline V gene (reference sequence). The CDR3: CASSLGGFGNQPQHF. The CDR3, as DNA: TGTGCCAGCAGTTTAGGAGGGTTCGGCAATCAGCCCCAGCATTTT.

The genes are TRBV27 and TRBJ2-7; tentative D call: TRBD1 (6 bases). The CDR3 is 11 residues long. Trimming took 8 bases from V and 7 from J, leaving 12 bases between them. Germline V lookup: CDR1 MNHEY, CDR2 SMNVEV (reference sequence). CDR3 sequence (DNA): TGTGCCAGCCAACAGGGTGGGGAGCAGTACTTC. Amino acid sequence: CASQQGGEQYF.

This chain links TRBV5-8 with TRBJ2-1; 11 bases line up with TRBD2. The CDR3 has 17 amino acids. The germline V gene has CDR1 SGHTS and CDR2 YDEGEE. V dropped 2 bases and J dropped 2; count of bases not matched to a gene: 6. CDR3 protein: CASSFGSGRVTYNEQFF. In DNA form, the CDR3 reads TGTGCCAGCAGCTTCGGTAGCGGGAGGGTCACCTACAATGAGCAGTTCTTC. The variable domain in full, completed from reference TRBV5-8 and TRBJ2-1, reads EAGVTQSPTHLIKTRGQQATLRCSPISGHTSVYWYQQALGLGLQFLLWYDEGEERNRGNFPPRFSGRQFPNYSSELNVNALELEDSALYLCASSFGSGRVTYNEQFFGPGTRLTVL.

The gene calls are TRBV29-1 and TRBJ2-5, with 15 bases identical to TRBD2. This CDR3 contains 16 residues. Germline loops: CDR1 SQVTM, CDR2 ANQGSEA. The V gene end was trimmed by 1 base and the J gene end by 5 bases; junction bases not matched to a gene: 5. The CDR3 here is CSVEGTSGRAGETQYF. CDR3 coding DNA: TGCAGCGTTGAAGGGACTAGCGGGAGGGCCGGGGAGACCCAGTACTTC.

The CDR3 region is CASSEVVANEKLFF. The CDR3 DNA reads TGTGCCAGCAGTGAGGTGGTAGCTAATGAAAAACTGTTTTTT. This chain joins TRBV25-1 and TRBJ1-4; no clear D. The germline V and J ends were trimmed by 3 bases and 3 bases, with 8 bases remaining between them. The germline V gene has CDR1 MGHDK and CDR2 SYGVNS. The CDR3 is 14 residues long.

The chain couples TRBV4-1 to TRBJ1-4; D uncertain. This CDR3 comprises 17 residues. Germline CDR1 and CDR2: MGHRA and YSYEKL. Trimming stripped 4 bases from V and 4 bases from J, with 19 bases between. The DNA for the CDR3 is TGCGCCAGCAGCCCCGACGGAGGGCAGGTCCTTAATGAAAAACTGTTTTTT. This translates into CASSPDGGQVLNEKLFF.

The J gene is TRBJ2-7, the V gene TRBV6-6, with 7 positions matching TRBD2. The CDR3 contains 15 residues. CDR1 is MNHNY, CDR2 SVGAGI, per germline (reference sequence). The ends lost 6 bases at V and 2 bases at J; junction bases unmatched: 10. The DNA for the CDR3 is TGTGCCAGCAGCCAAGGACTAGTGAATACCTACGAGCAGTACTTC. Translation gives CASSQGLVNTYEQYF.

The CDR3 is CASSRGSPTEAFF. The CDR3 coding sequence is TGTGCCAGCAGCCGGGGATCCCCCACTGAAGCTTTCTTT. V gene TRBV28 combines with J gene TRBJ1-1; D is undetermined. The germline V gene has CDR1 MDHEN and CDR2 SYDVKM. This CDR3 region has 13 residues. With 6 bases removed from V and 4 bases from J, the gap between germline ends came to 12 bases.

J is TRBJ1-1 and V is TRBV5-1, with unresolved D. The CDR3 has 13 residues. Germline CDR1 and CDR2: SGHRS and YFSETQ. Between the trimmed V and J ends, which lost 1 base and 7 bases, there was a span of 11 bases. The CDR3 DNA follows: TGCGCCAGCAGCTTGACGGGTTGGAGTGAAGCTTTCTTT. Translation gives CASSLTGWSEAFF. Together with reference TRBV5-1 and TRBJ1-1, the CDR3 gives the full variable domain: KAGVTQTPRYLIKTRGQQVTLSCSPISGHRSVSWYQQTPGQGLQFLFEYFSETQRNKGNFPGRFSGRQFSNSRSEMNVSTLELGDSALYLCASSLTGWSEAFFGQGTRLTVV.

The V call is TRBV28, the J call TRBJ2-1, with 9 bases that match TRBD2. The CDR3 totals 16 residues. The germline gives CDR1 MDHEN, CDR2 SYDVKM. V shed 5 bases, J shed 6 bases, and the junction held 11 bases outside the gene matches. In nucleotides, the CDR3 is TGTGCCAGCAGTGTTCGAGCGGGAGGATACCGCAATGAGCAGTTCTTC. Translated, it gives CASSVRAGGYRNEQFF.

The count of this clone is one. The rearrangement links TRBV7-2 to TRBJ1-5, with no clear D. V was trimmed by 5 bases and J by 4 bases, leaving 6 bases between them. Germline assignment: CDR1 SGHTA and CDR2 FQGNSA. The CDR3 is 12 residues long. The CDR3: CASSHPNQPQHF. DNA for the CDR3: TGTGCCAGCAGCCATCCAAATCAGCCCCAGCATTTT.

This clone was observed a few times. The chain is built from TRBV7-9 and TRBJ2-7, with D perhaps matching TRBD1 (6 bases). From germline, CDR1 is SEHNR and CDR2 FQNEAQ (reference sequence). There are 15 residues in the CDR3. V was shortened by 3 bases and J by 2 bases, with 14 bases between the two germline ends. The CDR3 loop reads CASSFRTASTYEQYF. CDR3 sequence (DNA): TGTGCCAGCAGCTTCAGGACAGCTTCCACCTACGAGCAGTACTTC.

The CDR3 coding sequence is TGTGCCAGCAGCATGGGACTAGCGGGAGACGAGCAGTACTTC. As protein: CASSMGLAGDEQYF. This chain connects TRBV9 to TRBJ2-7, with 14 positions matching TRBD2. Per the germline V gene, CDR1 is SGDLS and CDR2 is YYNGEE. The CDR3 has 14 amino acids. Unmatched junction bases numbered 2, after V lost 4 bases and J lost 5 bases.

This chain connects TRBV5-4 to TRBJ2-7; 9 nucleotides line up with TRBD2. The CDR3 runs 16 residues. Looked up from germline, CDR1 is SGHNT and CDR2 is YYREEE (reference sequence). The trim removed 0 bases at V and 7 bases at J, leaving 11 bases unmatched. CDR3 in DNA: TGTGCCAGCAGCTTGGATCCCGGGACTAGCAGAATGGAGCAGTACTTC. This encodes CASSLDPGTSRMEQYF.

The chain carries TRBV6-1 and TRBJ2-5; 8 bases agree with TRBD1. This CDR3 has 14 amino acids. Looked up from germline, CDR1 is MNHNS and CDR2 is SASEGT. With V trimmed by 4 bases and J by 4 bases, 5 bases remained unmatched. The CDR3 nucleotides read TGTGCCAGCAGTGGCCCAGGGGGCGTAGAGACCCAGTACTTC. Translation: CASSGPGGVETQYF.

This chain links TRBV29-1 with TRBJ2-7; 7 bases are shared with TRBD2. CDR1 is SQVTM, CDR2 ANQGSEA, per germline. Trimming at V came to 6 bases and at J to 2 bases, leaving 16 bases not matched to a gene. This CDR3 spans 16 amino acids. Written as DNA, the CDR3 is TGCAGCGTCGCTGGGGGGGGATGGGAACCCACCTACGAGCAGTACTTC. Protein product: CSVAGGGWEPTYEQYF.

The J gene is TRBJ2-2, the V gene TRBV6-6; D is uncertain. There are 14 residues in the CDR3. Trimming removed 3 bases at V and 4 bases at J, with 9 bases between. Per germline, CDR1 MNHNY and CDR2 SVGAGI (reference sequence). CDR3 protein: CASSYGLLTGELFF. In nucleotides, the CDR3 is TGTGCCAGCAGTTATGGGCTTCTCACCGGGGAGCTGTTTTTT.

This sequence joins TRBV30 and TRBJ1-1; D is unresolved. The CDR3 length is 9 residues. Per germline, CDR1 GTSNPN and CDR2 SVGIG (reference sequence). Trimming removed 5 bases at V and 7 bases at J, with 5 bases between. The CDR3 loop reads CAWPNEAFF. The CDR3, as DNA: TGTGCCTGGCCTAATGAAGCTTTCTTT. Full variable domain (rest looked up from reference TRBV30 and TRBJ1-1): SQTIHQWPATLVQPVGSPLSLECTVEGTSNPNLYWYRQAAGRGLQLLFYSVGIGQISSEVPQNLSASRPQDRQFILSSKKLLLSDSGFYLCAWPNEAFFGQGTRLTVV.